The clone carrying this T cell receptor beta chain has just a few counts. Germline-derived CDR1 and CDR2 are LGHDT and YNNKEL (reference sequence). Trimming removed 4 bases at V and 8 bases at J, with 14 bases between. The CDR3 contains 13 residues. This sample was taken from a study of blood T cell repertoires in COVID-19. About the study: Donors in the United States, Italy and Spain gave samples during acute or convalescent COVID-19.

Generated by immunoSEQ multiplex PCR, the TCRdb table keeps only in-frame clones and is missing some. Altogether 55,000 to 70,000 clones are present, roughly 87% being singletons, with the ten largest covering approximately 11%. The sample consisted of peripheral blood. The TCR comes from a young woman with acute or convalescent COVID-19. V and J are TRBV3-1 (or the pseudogene TRBV3-2) and TRBJ1-2; D is ambiguous. CDR3 region: CASSPPGSMGYTF. In DNA, the CDR3 is TGTGCCAGCAGCCCTCCAGGTAGTATGGGCTACACCTTC.